Listed here are 8 T cell receptor beta chains from one sample, sequenced in a study of T-cell memory formation after mild COVID-19. TCRdb re-derived calls from the 5' RACE reads in MiXCR, one entry per CDR3 protein. The table has 470,000 or so distinct CDR3 sequences, 15% to 20% seen once. Sequences were obtained from PBMCs or a T cell subset sorted from them (not recorded which). These receptor sequences come from an adult woman who had mild COVID-19 (a few samples of this study predate the infection). Cell type and time point are not known.

CDR3 loop: CASGWDPNTGELFF. CDR3 bases: TGCGCCAGCGGATGGGACCCAAACACCGGGGAGCTGTTTTTT. This chain joins TRBV5-1 and TRBJ2-2, with D possibly being TRBD1 or TRBD2 (5 bases each). V was clipped by 7 bases and J by 2 bases, with 12 bases between them. The germline V gene encodes CDR1 SGHRS and CDR2 YFSETQ. The CDR3 has 14 residues.

The chain links TRBV20-1 to TRBJ2-7; the D call may be TRBD1 or TRBD2 (5 bases each). CDR3 length equals 15 residues. Germline assignment: CDR1 DFQATT and CDR2 SNEGSKA (reference sequence). The ends were cut back, 6 bases at V and 0 bases at J, with 18 bases in the middle. The CDR3 DNA reads TGCAGTGCGCCCTTAAGGGACCTCCGCTCCTACGAGCAGTACTTC. It yields the protein CSAPLRDLRSYEQYF.

This clonotype occurred a few times. The chain links TRBV29-1 to TRBJ1-4; 7 bases map to TRBD1. V shed 4 bases, J shed 3 bases, and the junction held 11 bases outside the gene matches. CDR3 length: 16 amino acids. CDR1 is SQVTM, CDR2 ANQGSEA, per germline. The CDR3 loop is CSVAVTGSLANEKLFF. DNA of the CDR3: TGCAGCGTTGCCGTGACAGGGTCTCTCGCTAATGAAAAACTGTTTTTT.

V is TRBV5-1 and J is TRBJ1-1; weak D call: TRBD1 (5 bases). Germline CDR1 and CDR2: SGHRS and YFSETQ. Between the trimmed V and J ends, which lost 4 bases and 0 bases, there was a span of 13 bases. The CDR3 is made up of 15 amino acids. For the CDR3, the DNA is TGCGCCAGCAGCCCCTACCCGGGGCTGAACACTGAAGCTTTCTTT. Protein sequence: CASSPYPGLNTEAFF. The full variable domain, with the rest looked up from reference TRBV5-1 and TRBJ1-1, is KAGVTQTPRYLIKTRGQQVTLSCSPISGHRSVSWYQQTPGQGLQFLFEYFSETQRNKGNFPGRFSGRQFSNSRSEMNVSTLELGDSALYLCASSPYPGLNTEAFFGQGTRLTVV.

This chain links TRBV27 with TRBJ1-2; 10 bases are shared with TRBD1. J was trimmed by 0 bases and V by 6 bases; bases with no gene match: 7. Germline CDR1 MNHEY, CDR2 SMNVEV (reference sequence). The CDR3 runs 16 residues. CDR3 in DNA: TGTGCCAGCAGAACAGGACAGGGGGGAACTAACTATGGCTACACCTTC. Residues: CASRTGQGGTNYGYTF.

The V call is TRBV30, the J call TRBJ1-5, with D tentatively TRBD1 (5 bases). Per germline, CDR1 GTSNPN and CDR2 SVGIG (reference sequence). Trimming took off 5 bases at V and 3 bases at J, with 11 bases between the two ends. CDR3 length: 13 amino acids. CDR3 sequence reads: CAWGDGFNQPQHF. Written as DNA, the CDR3 is TGTGCCTGGGGGGACGGTTTCAATCAGCCCCAGCATTTT.

This rearrangement joins TRBV24-1 to TRBJ2-7; possibly TRBD1 or TRBD2 for D (5 bases each). Germline V gene sequence: CDR1 KGHDR, CDR2 SFDVKD. CDR3 length equals 14 residues. V gave up 0 bases and J gave up 4 bases, with 9 bases separating them. The CDR3: CATSDLEGRYEQYF. In DNA form, the CDR3 reads TGTGCCACCAGTGATTTGGAGGGGCGGTACGAGCAGTACTTC.

The table lists this clonotype with a count of one. This rearrangement joins TRBV9 to TRBJ2-3; possible D gene TRBD2, 6 bases. The CDR3 length is 14 residues. The ends were cut back, 4 bases at V and 4 bases at J, with 13 bases in the middle. Looked up from germline, CDR1 is SGDLS and CDR2 is YYNGEE. Here the CDR3 DNA reads TGTGCCAGCAGCCCGGGAGTATGGGCAGATACGCAGTATTTT. Residues: CASSPGVWADTQYF.